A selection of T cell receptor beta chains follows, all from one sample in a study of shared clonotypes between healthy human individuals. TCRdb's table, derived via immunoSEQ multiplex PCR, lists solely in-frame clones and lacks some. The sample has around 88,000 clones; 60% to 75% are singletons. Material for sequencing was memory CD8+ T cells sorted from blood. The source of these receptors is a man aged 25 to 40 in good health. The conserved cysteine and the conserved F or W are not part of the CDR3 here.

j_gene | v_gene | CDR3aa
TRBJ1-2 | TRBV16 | ASSQFQGGNYGYT
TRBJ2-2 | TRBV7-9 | ASSLAGGRTGELF
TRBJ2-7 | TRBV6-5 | ASSYSGLAGGEQY
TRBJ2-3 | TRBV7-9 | ASSTGADTQY
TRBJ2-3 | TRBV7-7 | ASSLTPWDTQY
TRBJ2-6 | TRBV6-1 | ASSELDSSGANVLT
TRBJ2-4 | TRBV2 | ASREQGAKNIQY
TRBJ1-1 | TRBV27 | ASSFRTGWGAEAF
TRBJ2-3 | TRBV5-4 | ASSLDRGFTDTQY
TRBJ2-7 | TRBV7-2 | ASSLGQGHYEQY
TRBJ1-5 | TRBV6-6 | ASSYSAGWIQPQH
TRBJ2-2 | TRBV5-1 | ASSFGRASNTGELF
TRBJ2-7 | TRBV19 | ASSIGGPEQY
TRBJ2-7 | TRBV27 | ASSLVGSGSGPSYEQY
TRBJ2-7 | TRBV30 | AWSDIGTSGRVVTYEQY
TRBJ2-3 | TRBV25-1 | ASLNGGGTDTQY
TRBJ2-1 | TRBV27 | ASSPTRDPSDEQF
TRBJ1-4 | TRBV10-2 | ASSDSGTGYNEKLF
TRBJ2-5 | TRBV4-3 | ASSQYSGRAETQY
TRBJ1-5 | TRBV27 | ASSSRGQGLQPQH
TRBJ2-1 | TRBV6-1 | ASSEGGPVNEQF
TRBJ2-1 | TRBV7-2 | ASSLNALEQF
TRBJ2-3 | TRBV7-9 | ASSLRKDTQY
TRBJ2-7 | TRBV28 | ASMSEARGYYEQY
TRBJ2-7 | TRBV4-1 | ASSYDRGPYEQY
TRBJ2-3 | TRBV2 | ARTGRRAQEQY
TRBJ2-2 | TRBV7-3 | ASSSNPGTGELF
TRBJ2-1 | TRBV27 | ASSLSLAHLRYEQF
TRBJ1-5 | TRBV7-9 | ASSPTRGPSNQPQH
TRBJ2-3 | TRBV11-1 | ASSSIIAGSQY
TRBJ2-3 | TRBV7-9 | ASSSRTAGDTQY
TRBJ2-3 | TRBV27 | ASRTGLSTDTQY
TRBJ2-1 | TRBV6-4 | ASTLGSSYNEQF
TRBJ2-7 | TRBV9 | ASSAGTAGSYEQY
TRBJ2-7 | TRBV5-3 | ASSPPSGEQY
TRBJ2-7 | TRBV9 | ASSVGLEGAYEQY
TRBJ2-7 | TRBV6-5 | ASSYSSEQY
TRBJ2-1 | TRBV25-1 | ASSEEVGNYNEQF
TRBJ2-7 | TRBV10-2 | ASSDDNPYEQY
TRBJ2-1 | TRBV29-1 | SGRTVLYNEQF
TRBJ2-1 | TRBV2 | ASNPGTDLYNEQF
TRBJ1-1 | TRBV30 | AWSKTTRGRNEAF
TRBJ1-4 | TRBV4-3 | ASSQVGGGNEKLF
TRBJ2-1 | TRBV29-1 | SVDGLAGFYNEQF
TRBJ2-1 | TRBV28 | ASSPNNGVYNEQF
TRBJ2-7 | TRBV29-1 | SVVSSDKGDEQY
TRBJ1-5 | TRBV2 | ASSSGQGSSQPQH
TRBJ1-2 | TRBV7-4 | ASSARAARKTYGYT
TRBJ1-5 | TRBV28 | ASSPTEDSNQPQH
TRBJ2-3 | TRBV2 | ASRDSLLSSDTQY
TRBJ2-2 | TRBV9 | ASSVGLVGTGELF
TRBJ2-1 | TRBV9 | ASSVGPLYNEQF
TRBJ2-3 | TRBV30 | AWSGQTDTQY
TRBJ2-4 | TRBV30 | AWSPDSNKNIQY